This T cell receptor (beta chain) was obtained from a study of blood T cell repertoires in COVID-19. Turning to the study itself: From T cells, B-cell-depleted T cells, or PBMCs came the material, which was cDNA or gDNA.

Germline V CDR1 and CDR2: SEHNR, FQNEAQ (reference sequence). The V segment lost 5 bases and the J segment 0 bases; nucleotides outside the gene matches: 4. The CDR3 length is 16 residues. Living in about two dozen US areas, the participants were between 18 and 89 years of age. Allocation to cohorts depended on clinical history reported by the participants. Original data processing: Estimates of nucleated cell counts were drawn from the amplification of reference gene primers. Measured with immunoSEQ multiplex PCR; TCRdb has only the in-frame clones, and not every one. The DNA gave D and trimming, while V, J and clone size come from that table. Of roughly 250,000 clones listed, 90% to 95% were seen once; the top ten hold more than 1%.

The source of this sequence is a human donor in a cohort exposed to, infected with or recovered from COVID-19 (not recorded which). The donor label of this sample is uncertain. The specimen was PBMCs or T cells enriched from blood (not recorded which). The V and J genes are TRBV7-9 and TRBJ1-3; 10 bases align to TRBD1. CDR3 bases: TGTGCCAGCAGCCCGGGACAGGGGATCTCTGGAAACACCATATATTTT. Translation: CASSPGQGISGNTIYF. The complete variable domain, with remaining parts taken from reference TRBV7-9 and TRBJ1-3, reads DTGVSQNPRHKITKRGQNVTFRCDPISEHNRLYWYRQTLGQGPEFLTYFQNEAQLEKSRLLSDRFSAERPKGSFSTLEIQRTEQGDSAMYLCASSPGQGISGNTIYFGEGSWLTVV.